This T cell receptor (beta chain) was retrieved from a study of shared clonotypes between healthy human individuals (dated by TCRdb to the early 2020s). In terms of the full investigation: A couple of women and three men aged 18 to 49 years were included in the cohort. For each donor, CD4 naive and CD4 memory were each given three plates, CD8 naive was given two plates, and CD8 memory was given one plate. The study deeply sequenced blood TCR repertoires of five healthy adults to estimate repertoire size and the extent of clonotype sharing between individuals. To increase sequencing depth and limit assay-specific biases, TCR repertoire library preparation and sequencing were carried out by different laboratories using diverse techniques. Per donor, leukapheresis produced somewhere between about 0.85 and 9.5 billion PBMCs.

CD8 naive samples were obtained by positive selection for CCR7 among CD45RO-negative cells, yielding a CD45RA+CCR7+ population from which TemRA cells were excluded. Healthy HIV-negative adults with no recently reported acute infections or vaccinations were included as donors. Only Caucasian adults living in Nashville, Tennessee, USA were represented among the donors. Blood was collected by leukapheresis, and PBMCs were isolated by Ficoll-Histopaque density gradient centrifugation and then cryopreserved in liquid nitrogen vapor phase. Analytical flow cytometry was used to check the purity and quantity of every magnetically sorted T cell population. Genomic DNA was isolated from every sorted fraction and measured by UV absorbance on a Nanodrop 2000c. From its cysteine to its phenylalanine, the CDR3 spans 15 amino acids. The read is trimmed to its CDR3 DNA, 45 bases read in frame from base 1. CDR1 and CDR2 were assigned from the germline V gene as MNHNS and SASEGT. Between the V and J ends, shortened by 0 bases and 0 bases respectively, the junction contains 9 bases.

TCR CDR3 regions were amplified from genomic DNA by multiplex PCR using the deep immunoSEQ assay. Genomic DNA extracted from each cell subset was distributed evenly over all wells of several immunoSEQ 96-well plates, and each plate served as one replicate. For sorted subsets, each replicate PCR was loaded with about 0.2 ug genomic DNA, equivalent to about 33,000 T cell genomes. Purified libraries were measured with a Qubit 3.0 fluorometer, size-checked on a Bioanalyzer 2100, and measured again with the KAPA Library Quantification kit. Every immunoSEQ 96-well plate was sequenced on a separate single-read 150-cycle Illumina NextSeq 550 flow cell. Regarding the original processing steps: The immunoSEQ output contained only junctional sequences without quality scores, so filtering could not match that applied to full-length reads. To assign V/J genes and CDR3, sequences were annotated using PyIR, a Python wrapper for IgBLAST v1.9, with IMGT germline references. Reads with weak V/J assignments (E-value above 1e-6), missing CDR3, stop codons, out-of-frame junctions, or ambiguous translated residues were removed. A V3J clonotype was defined by an identical inferred V gene, J gene, and CDR3 amino acid sequence. Percentage overlap between repertoires was computed as shared unique clonotypes divided by the size of the smaller repertoire. Repertoire richness was assessed with RTK rarefaction, the Chao1 estimator, and Recon v2.1 estimates of unobserved clonotypes. OLGA was used to compute generation probabilities for all TCRbeta clonotypes that the gDNA method yielded from a few donors. Imported from immuneACCESS, the table was reduced by TCRdb to in-frame sequences with V and J called. These copies leave out some clones; in studies compared against another copy, an unresolved V gene accounts for under half, and the cause of the remainder is not known. V and J calls and clone size are as listed in that table; D and trimming were resolved from the DNA. The sample data list millions of clones, and about 93% of these were observed just once. The ten top clones hold about 1.8% of the sample.

Study-wide findings and limitations: Based on pairwise subsampling, the degree of clonotype sharing among donors was expected to be affected by sequencing depth. Even with the large sequencing depth, rarefaction of the sorted-subset datasets indicated that sequencing was incomplete. Sharing across a few donors was observed for roughly 5.4% of naive CD4, over 3% of naive CD8, 2% to 2.5% of memory CD4, and approximately 0.41% of memory CD8 clonotypes. Estimated clonotype richness was generally larger for naive than for memory subsets. Compared with non-shared clonotypes, the clonotypes found in all four sorted-subset donors had higher generation probabilities. Only blood was sampled, and tissue TCR repertoires likely differ from those in blood. The genetic and exposure-history diversity represented was limited by the small number of donors.

Remarks on this clone: This clone's antigen is unknown. Base qualities are not recorded, but no much larger clone differs from it by a single base.

The chain uses TRBV6-1 and TRBJ2-7, with TRBD1 tentatively as D gene (6 bases match). Sequenced input: naive CD8+ T cells from PBMCs. The sample's cell subset or site label, in plain terms: CD45RA+CCR7+. The receptor's source is a man younger than 35 in good health. Some clones in this sample may be carry-over from other donors' samples. The base sequence is TGTGCCAGCAGTGAAGCTGCGACAGGCTCCTACGAGCAGTACTTC. Its coded protein is CASSEAATGSYEQYF.